The 28 T cell receptor beta chains below all came from one sample that was sequenced in a study of response to subunit inactivated influenza vaccine. MiXCR, run by TCRdb on the RT-PCR reads, gives a single entry per CDR3 protein. The top ten hold about a tenth of the sample, which has hundreds of thousands of distinct CDR3 sequences, about 11% seen once. This sample comprised PBMCs from blood, obtained on the day of vaccination. The receptors come from a man between 50 and 59 years old who received an inactivated influenza vaccine.

The chain employs TRBV5-1 and TRBJ1-5; D perhaps matches TRBD1 (6 bases). Germline-derived CDR1 and CDR2 are SGHRS and YFSETQ. Trimming took off 0 bases at V and 3 bases at J, with 13 bases between the two ends. The CDR3 is 16 residues long. The CDR3 reads CASSLGAGEINQPQHF. Here the CDR3 DNA reads TGCGCCAGCAGCTTGGGGGCAGGGGAAATCAATCAGCCCCAGCATTTT.

V is TRBV5-1 and J is TRBJ2-7; D uncertain. The CDR3 consists of 16 residues. Germline assignment: CDR1 SGHRS and CDR2 YFSETQ. Trimming removed 5 bases at V and 2 bases at J, with 20 bases between. CDR3 protein: CASSPGEGRYTYEQYF. CDR3 in DNA: TGCGCCAGCAGTCCAGGTGAAGGGCGATACACCTACGAGCAGTACTTC.

This chain connects TRBV23-1 to TRBJ2-1; D not certain. TRBV23-1 is marked as an open reading frame, function uncertain. This CDR3 has 12 amino acids. Trimming removed 6 bases at V and 5 bases at J, with 8 bases between. This CDR3 is CASSEIHNEQFF. The CDR3 bases are TGCGCCAGCAGCGAAATCCACAATGAGCAGTTCTTC.

The genes are TRBV27 and TRBJ1-4; D call uncertain. The germline V and J ends were trimmed by 4 bases and 3 bases, with 12 bases remaining between them. CDR3 length equals 15 residues. Germline CDR1 is MNHEY and CDR2 is SMNVEV (reference sequence). In DNA form, the CDR3 reads TGTGCCAGCAGTTCGACCCTGGAAGCTAATGAAAAACTGTTTTTT. Its protein product is CASSSTLEANEKLFF.

V gene TRBV7-6 combines with J gene TRBJ2-2; D unresolved. The germline gives CDR1 SGHVS, CDR2 FNYEAQ. This CDR3 is built from 14 residues. The germline V and J ends were trimmed by 4 bases and 4 bases, with 10 bases remaining between them. The CDR3: CASSSLSGTGELFF. The CDR3 DNA reads TGTGCCAGCAGCTCCCTATCGGGCACCGGGGAGCTGTTTTTT.

This chain links TRBV27 with TRBJ1-6, with D unresolved. The V gene's germline CDR1 is MNHEY and CDR2 SMNVEV (reference sequence). V was pared by 4 bases and J by 6 bases, with 13 bases between. This CDR3 has 15 amino acids. CDR3 nucleotide sequence: TGTGCCAGCAGTTATGGTGGACTGATTAATTCACCCCTCCACTTT. This gives the protein CASSYGGLINSPLHF.

Only a few counts were recorded for this clonotype. The chain is built from TRBV10-3 and TRBJ1-4; TRBD1 matches at 7 bases. The V gene end was trimmed by 0 bases and the J gene end by 1 base; junction bases not matched to a gene: 2. This CDR3 has 16 amino acids. Per germline, CDR1 ENHRY and CDR2 SYGVKD. CDR3 sequence reads: CAISESRDRTNEKLFF. CDR3 nucleotides: TGTGCCATCAGTGAGTCGCGGGACAGAACTAATGAAAAACTGTTTTTT.

In its sample, this clonotype was seen many times. The gene calls are TRBV4-1 and TRBJ2-5; tentative D call: TRBD1 (6 bases). V lost 5 bases to trimming and J lost 2 bases, with 9 bases between them. Germline V CDR1 and CDR2: MGHRA, YSYEKL. The CDR3 totals 13 residues. The CDR3 DNA is TGCGCCAGCAGCTCCGGGACACAAGAGACCCAGTACTTC. Protein: CASSSGTQETQYF.

The chain is built from TRBV28 and TRBJ2-7, with unresolved D. The germline gives CDR1 MDHEN, CDR2 SYDVKM. V was pared by 4 bases and J by 7 bases, with 11 bases between. CDR3 length equals 12 residues. The CDR3 reads CASSSSLGEQYF. For the CDR3, the DNA is TGTGCCAGCAGTTCCTCTCTTGGTGAGCAGTACTTC.

The chain carries TRBV20-1 and TRBJ2-1; D assignment may be TRBD1 or TRBD2 (5 bases each). The CDR3 consists of 14 residues. V lost 4 bases and J lost 5, with 15 bases in between. CDR1 and CDR2 from the germline V gene are DFQATT and SNEGSKA (reference sequence). CDR3 nucleotide sequence: TGCAGTGCTAACCTGGGGAGAGGGGACAATGAGCAGTTCTTC. Protein product: CSANLGRGDNEQFF.

The V gene is TRBV7-2, the J gene TRBJ1-1; no clear D gene. This CDR3 contains 13 residues. Trimming shortened V by 5 bases and J by 1 base, and 8 bases separated the two germline ends. Germline loops: CDR1 SGHTA, CDR2 FQGNSA. The CDR3 DNA follows: TGTGCCAGCAGCACGGGCCCGAACACTGAAGCTTTCTTT. This sequence encodes CASSTGPNTEAFF. Full variable domain (missing parts from reference TRBV7-2 and TRBJ1-1): GAGVSQSPSNKVTEKGKDVELRCDPISGHTALYWYRQSLGQGLEFLIYFQGNSAPDKSGLPSDRFSAERTGGSVSTLTIQRTQQEDSAVYLCASSTGPNTEAFFGQGTRLTVV.

This clonotype was counted a few times. In nucleotides, the CDR3 is TGTGCCACCAGCACCCTCGCCCAACCTCTCACAGATACGCAGTATTTT. This gives the protein CATSTLAQPLTDTQYF. This chain joins TRBV15 and TRBJ2-3; D gene ambiguous. Germline V gene sequence: CDR1 LNHNV, CDR2 YYDKDF (reference sequence). Trimming pared 4 bases from V and 2 bases from J, leaving 16 bases between. This CDR3 is 16 amino acids long.

The chain uses TRBV7-2 and TRBJ2-7; D might be TRBD2 (6 bases). Germline V CDR1 and CDR2: SGHTA, FQGNSA. V shed 4 bases and J shed 3 bases, with 13 bases lying between them. CDR3 length equals 14 residues. The CDR3 nucleotides are TGTGCCAGCAGCTGGGGCATGGGACTCTACGAGCAGTACTTC. Translated: CASSWGMGLYEQYF. The variable domain in full, with the rest retrieved from reference TRBV7-2 and TRBJ2-7, is GAGVSQSPSNKVTEKGKDVELRCDPISGHTALYWYRQSLGQGLEFLIYFQGNSAPDKSGLPSDRFSAERTGGSVSTLTIQRTQQEDSAVYLCASSWGMGLYEQYFGPGTRLTVT.

This chain joins TRBV5-1 and TRBJ1-5; 12 bases map to TRBD1. After removal of 4 bases from V and 5 bases from J, the junction contained 4 bases not matched to a gene. Germline assignment: CDR1 SGHRS and CDR2 YFSETQ. The CDR3 consists of 15 residues. As DNA, the CDR3 is TGCGCCAGCAGCATCGGGACAGGGGGCTATCAGCCCCAGCATTTT. Translation: CASSIGTGGYQPQHF.

This clonotype came up a few times. V and J are TRBV4-2 and TRBJ2-5; D is tentatively TRBD1 or TRBD2 (5 bases each). The V end was cut by 1 base, the J end by 2 bases, with 11 bases between. CDR1 and CDR2 from the germline V gene are LGHNA and YNFKEQ. The CDR3 is 15 amino acids. Here the CDR3 reads CASSQAGTKQETQYF. The CDR3 coding sequence is TGTGCCAGCAGCCAAGCCGGGACGAAACAAGAGACCCAGTACTTC.

Only a few counts were recorded for this clonotype. The chain joins TRBV20-1 to TRBJ2-1; no reliable D call. The CDR3 length is 15 residues. CDR1 and CDR2 from the germline V gene are DFQATT and SNEGSKA (reference sequence). Between the trimmed V and J ends, which lost 1 base and 7 bases, there was a span of 17 bases. The CDR3 is CSARGPLRSWNEQFF. The DNA of the CDR3 is TGCAGTGCTAGAGGTCCACTAAGGTCGTGGAATGAGCAGTTCTTC.

This clonotype was counted many times. This chain joins TRBV7-9 and TRBJ2-7, with a possible D match to TRBD2 (6 bases). Looked up from germline, CDR1 is SEHNR and CDR2 is FQNEAQ (reference sequence). The CDR3 has 14 residues. V was cut by 1 base and J by 3 bases, with 10 bases left in between. The chain's CDR3 is CASSLGGGNYEQYF. The DNA for the CDR3 is TGTGCCAGCAGCTTAGGCGGAGGGAACTACGAGCAGTACTTC.

This clonotype occurred a few times. The gene calls are TRBV11-3 and TRBJ2-1; TRBD1 matches 7 bases. The CDR3 contains 16 residues. V shed 1 base, J shed 4 bases, and the junction held 7 bases outside the gene matches. Germline CDR1 SGHNT, CDR2 YENEEA. Here the CDR3 reads CASSLVGTATYNEQFF. Written as DNA, the CDR3 is TGTGCCAGCAGCTTAGTGGGGACAGCGACTTACAATGAGCAGTTCTTC.

In this sample, this clonotype turned up a few times. The gene calls are TRBV2 and TRBJ1-1; D not certain. The germline V gene has CDR1 SNHLY and CDR2 FYNNEI. The CDR3 is 14 residues long. Trimming pared 4 bases from V and 4 bases from J, leaving 13 bases between. This chain's CDR3 is CASSVVRRGTEAFF. As DNA, the CDR3 is TGTGCCAGCAGTGTGGTTCGGCGGGGCACTGAAGCTTTCTTT.

The chain links TRBV6-2 or TRBV6-3 to TRBJ1-1; possibly TRBD1 for D (6 bases). CDR1 and CDR2 (germline): MNHEY, SVGEGT. V lost 7 bases and J lost 1, with 16 bases in between. The CDR3 runs to 15 residues. The CDR3 is CASTPQGGGNTEAFF. The CDR3 DNA reads TGTGCCAGCACCCCCCAAGGAGGGGGGAACACTGAAGCTTTCTTT.

The chain links TRBV5-1 to TRBJ2-7; D is uncertain. Per germline, CDR1 SGHRS and CDR2 YFSETQ. V lost 4 bases, J lost 5 bases, and 13 bases lay in between. The CDR3 runs 13 residues. The CDR3 loop is CASSPLPNDEQYF. Here the CDR3 DNA reads TGCGCCAGCAGCCCCCTTCCAAACGACGAGCAGTACTTC.

This clonotype has a count of ten or more. The rearrangement joins TRBV7-2 to TRBJ2-1; 8 bases agree with TRBD1. This CDR3 spans 16 amino acids. Trimming removed 5 bases from V and 0 bases from J; junction bases left unmatched: 6. CDR1 is SGHTA and CDR2 is FQGNSA in the germline V gene. The CDR3 spells CASSAQGASSYNEQFF. CDR3 bases: TGTGCCAGCAGCGCGCAGGGGGCTTCCTCCTACAATGAGCAGTTCTTC. Complete variable domain (other parts from reference TRBV7-2 and TRBJ2-1): GAGVSQSPSNKVTEKGKDVELRCDPISGHTALYWYRQSLGQGLEFLIYFQGNSAPDKSGLPSDRFSAERTGGSVSTLTIQRTQQEDSAVYLCASSAQGASSYNEQFFGPGTRLTVL.

Regarding this clonotype: A much larger clone differs from this one at a single base, so this may be a read error. This sequence joins TRBV2 and TRBJ2-7; D perhaps matches TRBD1 (6 bases). The CDR3 is 14 residues long. Germline-derived CDR1 and CDR2 are SNHLY and FYNNEI. The CDR3 bases are TGTGCCAGCAGAAAACAGGGCACTAGGGACGAGCATTACTTC. Translating it yields CASRKQGTRDEHYF.

This clonotype was seen only a few times. The rearrangement links TRBV6-2 or TRBV6-3 to TRBJ1-5; D remains ambiguous. CDR1 MNHEY and CDR2 SVGEGT come from the germline V gene. This CDR3 spans 17 amino acids. The ends were cut back, 2 bases at V and 0 bases at J, with 14 bases in the middle. CDR3 residues: CASSYPSGLDSNQPQHF. CDR3 nucleotide sequence: TGTGCCAGCAGTTACCCGAGCGGGCTAGATAGCAATCAGCCCCAGCATTTT.

The chain employs TRBV27 and TRBJ2-1, with 10 positions matching TRBD2. In germline, CDR1 is MNHEY, CDR2 SMNVEV (reference sequence). V gave up 5 bases and J gave up 7 bases; unmatched junction bases: 8. The CDR3 is 15 residues long. The CDR3 region has the DNA TGTGCCAGCAGTCCGCTAGCGGGAGCTAAGAATGAGCAGTTCTTC. It yields the protein CASSPLAGAKNEQFF.

V and J are TRBV5-1 and TRBJ2-1; D perhaps matches TRBD2 (7 bases). The CDR3 totals 17 residues. The germline V gene has CDR1 SGHRS and CDR2 YFSETQ. Trimming left V 4 bases short and J 6 bases short, with 23 bases between. Here the CDR3 reads CASSVDWWGGRGNEQFF. The CDR3 DNA sequence: TGCGCCAGCAGCGTAGACTGGTGGGGGGGCCGCGGCAATGAGCAGTTCTTC.

This chain connects TRBV6-1 to TRBJ2-6; weak D call: TRBD1 (5 bases). Germline CDR1 and CDR2: MNHNS and SASEGT. This CDR3 spans 16 amino acids. V dropped 6 bases and J dropped 1 base, with 13 bases sitting between them. The CDR3 region is CASSGTQGSGANVLTF. The CDR3 DNA reads TGTGCCAGCAGCGGCACCCAGGGATCTGGGGCCAACGTCCTGACTTTC.

The rearrangement uses TRBV12-3 or TRBV12-4 and TRBJ2-3; D is ambiguous. The length of the CDR3 is 16 residues. V lost 1 base, J lost 1 base, and 12 bases lay in between. CDR3: CASSLEGQSRTDTQYF. In DNA, the CDR3 is TGTGCCAGCAGTTTAGAGGGCCAGTCCCGCACAGATACGCAGTATTTT.